These 2 T cell receptor beta chains originate from one sample sequenced in a study of blood T cell repertoires in COVID-19 (TCRdb year 2020). The library was made by the immunoSEQ multiplex PCR assay. Sourced from immuneACCESS, this table was stored by TCRdb with only in-frame sequences that have V and J called. A share of the clones is absent; for the studies checked, an unresolved V gene accounts for under half, and the remainder has no known explanation. Present in this sample are around 240,000 clones, about 87% of which were seen just once. The biggest ten clones account for over 0.75% of the sample. The specimen was PBMCs or T cells enriched from blood (not recorded which). The receptors come from a man aged 50 or older who had been exposed to COVID-19.

J is TRBJ2-1 and V is TRBV11-2; 7 bases line up with TRBD1. J lost 7 bases, V lost 4 bases, and 10 bases had no gene match. The CDR3 is made up of 15 amino acids. Germline V gene lookup returns CDR1 SGHAT and CDR2 FQNNGV. The CDR3 nucleotides read TGTGCCAGCAGCTCCTACAGGGGCACTTTTAATGAGCAGTTCTTC. Its protein product is CASSSYRGTFNEQFF.

The chain links TRBV30 to TRBJ2-5; D may be TRBD2 (6 bases). V was trimmed by 7 bases and J by 5 bases, leaving 17 bases between them. The CDR3 contains 13 residues. Germline loops: CDR1 GTSNPN, CDR2 SVGIG (reference sequence). CDR3 region: CAFTGLLKETQYF. The CDR3 DNA follows: TGTGCCTTCACGGGACTCCTAAAGGAGACCCAGTACTTC. The full variable domain, in which reference TRBV30 and TRBJ2-5 provide the parts outside the CDR3, is SQTIHQWPATLVQPVGSPLSLECTVEGTSNPNLYWYRQAAGRGLQLLFYSVGIGQISSEVPQNLSASRPQDRQFILSSKKLLLSDSGFYLCAFTGLLKETQYFGPGTRLLVL.